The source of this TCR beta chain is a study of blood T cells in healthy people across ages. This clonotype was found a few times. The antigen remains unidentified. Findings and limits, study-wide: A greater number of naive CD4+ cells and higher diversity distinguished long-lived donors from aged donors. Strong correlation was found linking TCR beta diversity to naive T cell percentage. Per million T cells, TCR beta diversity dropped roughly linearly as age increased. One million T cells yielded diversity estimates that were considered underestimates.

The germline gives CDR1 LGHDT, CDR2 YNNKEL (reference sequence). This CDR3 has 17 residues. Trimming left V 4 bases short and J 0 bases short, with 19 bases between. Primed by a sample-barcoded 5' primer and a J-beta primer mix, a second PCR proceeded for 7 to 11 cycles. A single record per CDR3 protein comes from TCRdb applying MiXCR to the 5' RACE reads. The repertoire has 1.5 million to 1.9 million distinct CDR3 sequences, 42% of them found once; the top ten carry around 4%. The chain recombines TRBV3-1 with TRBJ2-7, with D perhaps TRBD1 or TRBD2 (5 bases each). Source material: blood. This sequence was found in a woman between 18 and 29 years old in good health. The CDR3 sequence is CASSRTFRGRISYEQYF. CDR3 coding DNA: TGTGCCAGCAGCCGAACCTTTCGGGGACGGATCTCCTACGAGCAGTACTTC.